Shown below are 8 T cell receptor beta chains from a single sample sequenced in a study of CD8+ T cells in alopecia areata. Following RNA extraction, reverse transcription yielded cDNA that acted as the sequencing template. TCRdb's table, derived via immunoSEQ multiplex PCR, lists solely in-frame clones and lacks some. The sample consists of 200,000 to 250,000 clones, 55% to 70% of them appearing once. Treatment described: oral pan-JAK inhibitor, 5-10 mg twice daily. Sequenced material: CD4+ T cells sorted from blood, taken at week 4, from a patient treated with tofacitinib. The receptors derive from a human donor with alopecia areata.

The gene calls are TRBV7-2 and TRBJ2-5, with 10 bases identical to TRBD2. The germline V gene has CDR1 SGHTA and CDR2 FQGNSA. The junction had 10 bases not matched to a gene; V was cut back by 1 base and J by 5 bases. This CDR3 has 17 residues. For the CDR3, the DNA is TGTGCCAGCAGCTTAGGATCGGCTAGCGGGGGTGGTGAGACCCAGTACTTC. Translated, it gives CASSLGSASGGGETQYF.

This chain connects TRBV4-3 to TRBJ2-7; 10 nucleotides match TRBD1. V dropped 4 bases and J dropped 3; count of bases not matched to a gene: 3. CDR1 and CDR2 from the germline V gene are LGHNA and YSLEER. This CDR3 has 14 residues. CDR3 sequence: CASSPGQGGYEQYF. For the CDR3, the DNA is TGCGCCAGCAGCCCAGGACAGGGGGGCTACGAGCAGTACTTC.

The rearrangement links TRBV27 to TRBJ2-5; 7 nucleotides line up with TRBD1. The CDR3 consists of 12 residues. Germline loops: CDR1 MNHEY, CDR2 SMNVEV (reference sequence). The ends lost 6 bases at V and 3 bases at J; junction bases unmatched: 1. DNA of the CDR3: TGTGCCAGCAGGGGGACAGAAGAGACCCAGTACTTC. This encodes CASRGTEETQYF.

The genes are TRBV27 and TRBJ1-1; D is unresolved. Per the germline V gene, CDR1 is MNHEY and CDR2 is SMNVEV (reference sequence). This CDR3 has 12 residues. V was cut by 6 bases and J by 4 bases, with 9 bases left in between. The CDR3 is CASRTVGTEAFF. DNA for the CDR3: TGTGCCAGCAGAACGGTAGGCACTGAAGCTTTCTTT.

V and J are TRBV19 and TRBJ2-1; 7 bases map to TRBD2. Trimming cost V 7 bases and J 10 bases; bases outside gene matches: 7. Germline CDR1 LNHDA, CDR2 SQIVND (reference sequence). The CDR3 is 12 residues long. The CDR3: CASNTGTTEQFF. DNA of the CDR3: TGTGCCAGTAACACCGGGACTACAGAGCAGTTCTTC. Together with reference TRBV19 and TRBJ2-1, the CDR3 gives the full variable domain: DGGITQSPKYLFRKEGQNVTLSCEQNLNHDAMYWYRQDPGQGLRLIYYSQIVNDFQKGDIAEGYSVSREKKESFPLTVTSAQKNPTAFYLCASNTGTTEQFFGPGTRLTVL.

This clone has just one count. This chain joins TRBV29-1 and TRBJ1-4, with 8 bases lining up with TRBD1. The germline CDR1 and CDR2 sequences are SQVTM and ANQGSEA. The V and J ends lost 6 bases and 10 bases, in that order; junction bases with no gene match: 4. The CDR3 contains 11 residues. The CDR3 DNA follows: TGCAGCGTAACAGGGGGTGGAAAACTGTTTTTT. Its translation is CSVTGGGKLFF.

The chain carries TRBV6-5 and TRBJ2-3; TRBD1 matches 7 bases. The trim removed 7 bases at V and 1 base at J, leaving 5 bases unmatched. Germline CDR1 reads MNHEY; CDR2 reads SVGAGI. The CDR3 length is 14 residues. CDR3 sequence reads: CASTEGARTDTQYF. Here the CDR3 DNA reads TGTGCCAGCACCGAGGGGGCCCGCACAGATACGCAGTATTTT.

The CDR3 region is CASSPGWGYTF. In DNA form, the CDR3 reads TGTGCCAGCAGCCCCGGTTGGGGCTACACCTTC. The chain recombines TRBV14 with TRBJ1-2; D is ambiguous. The CDR3 has 11 amino acids. V lost 4 bases to trimming and J lost 8 bases, with 8 bases between them. The germline V gene encodes CDR1 SGHDN and CDR2 FVKESK. Variable domain in full (rest from reference TRBV14 and TRBJ1-2): EAGVTQFPSHSVIEKGQTVTLRCDPISGHDNLYWYRRVMGKEIKFLLHFVKESKQDESGMPNNRFLAERTGGTYSTLKVQPAELEDSGVYFCASSPGWGYTFGSGTRLTVV.